The 28 T cell receptor beta chains below all came from one sample that was sequenced in a study of monozygotic twins with inflammatory bowel disease. TCRdb reanalyzed the 5' RACE reads, giving one entry per CDR3 protein sequence and no DNA. The repertoire table contains fewer than 400,000 distinct CDR3 sequences. Sequencing was carried out using blood. The receptor set was obtained from a human donor with ulcerative colitis or Crohn's disease, or a healthy co-twin of an affected twin (not recorded which).

This chain links TRBV7-6 with TRBJ2-1. The CDR3 loop spans 14 amino acids. Germline CDR1 is SGHVS and CDR2 is FNYEAQ. The CDR3 reads CASSLYGSYNEQFF.

V gene TRBV14 combines with J gene TRBJ2-1. Germline CDR1 and CDR2: SGHDN and FVKESK. The length of the CDR3 is 11 residues. This chain's CDR3 is CASSQGYVGVF.

V is TRBV28 and J is TRBJ1-5; TCRdb's D gene call, TRBD1, goes unchecked for lack of DNA. The CDR3 has 13 amino acids. CDR1 and CDR2 (germline): MDHEN, SYDVKM. The CDR3 loop is CASSPLGLQPQHF.

The J gene is TRBJ2-2, the V gene TRBV2. The CDR3 is made up of 16 amino acids. Germline V gene lookup returns CDR1 SNHLY and CDR2 FYNNEI. The CDR3 region is CASQPARVRGTGELFF.

The chain recombines TRBV7-2 with TRBJ2-1; TCRdb's D call of TRBD1 is untestable without DNA. CDR3 length: 15 residues. Per the germline V gene, CDR1 is SGHTA and CDR2 is FQGNSA. The CDR3 loop reads CASSLRQVHYNEQFF.

This chain links TRBV3-1 with TRBJ2-2; the TCRdb call, TRBD1, lacks DNA for checking. The CDR3 runs to 14 residues. Looked up from germline, CDR1 is LGHDT and CDR2 is YNNKEL (reference sequence). The CDR3 protein is CASSTGIPTGELFF.

CDR3 region: CASSLALIEGEAFF. This chain joins TRBV7-9 and TRBJ1-1. Germline loops: CDR1 SEHNR, CDR2 FQNEAQ (reference sequence). The CDR3 is made up of 14 amino acids.

V is TRBV6-5 and J is TRBJ2-2; TCRdb picks TRBD1, but there is no DNA to check that call. Germline V gene sequence: CDR1 MNHEY, CDR2 SVGAGI. CDR3 length equals 16 residues. The CDR3 loop reads CASSYSTGSAAGELFF.

J is TRBJ2-7 and V is TRBV20-1; TCRdb designates TRBD1, a call that cannot be tested without DNA. The CDR3 totals 13 residues. The germline V gene has CDR1 DFQATT and CDR2 SNEGSKA (reference sequence). The CDR3 reads CSVGQGSSYEQYF.

This sequence joins TRBV7-2 and TRBJ2-3; absent DNA, TCRdb's TRBD2 call cannot be checked. The CDR3 is 17 residues long. The V gene's germline CDR1 is SGHTA and CDR2 FQGNSA. The CDR3 sequence: CASSPHKWAGGGDTQYF.

The gene calls are TRBV29-1 and TRBJ1-3; TCRdb reports TRBD1, a call that lacks DNA to check it against. This CDR3 comprises 13 residues. CDR1 is SQVTM and CDR2 is ANQGSEA in the germline V gene. This CDR3 is CSVEGVGGNTIYF.

J is TRBJ2-5 and V is TRBV9. Looked up from germline, CDR1 is SGDLS and CDR2 is YYNGEE. CDR3 size: 13 residues. The CDR3 region is CASTRNEKETQYF.

The V gene is TRBV27, the J gene TRBJ2-1. Germline lookup yields CDR1 MNHEY and CDR2 SMNVEV (reference sequence). The CDR3 totals 12 residues. CDR3: CASSLPGYEQFF.

This chain connects TRBV14 to TRBJ2-2. The CDR3 covers 14 residues. The germline V gene encodes CDR1 SGHDN and CDR2 FVKESK. CDR3 region: CASSQELGAGELFF.

The V and J genes are TRBV4-3 and TRBJ2-3. The CDR3 covers 13 residues. Germline V gene sequence: CDR1 LGHNA, CDR2 YSLEER. CDR3 sequence reads: CASSQEATDTQYF.

This chain's CDR3 is CASSTMTGAPNTIYF. The V gene is TRBV6-1, the J gene TRBJ1-3; the D gene TCRdb calls, TRBD1, cannot be checked with no DNA. This CDR3 is built from 15 residues. Germline loops: CDR1 MNHNS, CDR2 SASEGT.

The chain couples TRBV12-3 or TRBV12-4 to TRBJ2-7; the D call of TRBD1 rests on TCRdb alone, since no DNA is present to check it. The CDR3 is 14 residues long. CDR3 sequence reads: CASIPGQGVYEQYF.

CDR3 sequence: CAISEIPGTGGKLFF. The V and J genes are TRBV10-3 and TRBJ1-4; the D gene TCRdb calls, TRBD1, cannot be checked with no DNA. The CDR3 loop spans 15 amino acids. Germline CDR1 is ENHRY and CDR2 is SYGVKD.

V and J are TRBV6-1 and TRBJ2-7; no DNA is available, so the TRBD2 call from TCRdb remains unchecked. The length of the CDR3 is 14 residues. The germline CDR1 and CDR2 sequences are MNHNS and SASEGT. CDR3 sequence: CASSRTFVGYEQYF.

This chain uses TRBV4-2 with TRBJ1-3; the TCRdb call, TRBD1, lacks DNA for checking. CDR1 and CDR2 (germline): LGHNA, YNFKEQ. The CDR3 totals 17 residues. The CDR3 loop reads CASSQGEFGQGAHTIYF.

V is TRBV7-2 and J is TRBJ2-7; lacking DNA, the TRBD1 call made by TCRdb goes unchecked. Germline CDR1 is SGHTA and CDR2 is FQGNSA. This CDR3 spans 14 amino acids. The CDR3 sequence: CASSHRDWPYEQYF.

The chain carries TRBV9 and TRBJ2-1; the D call of TRBD2 rests on TCRdb alone, since no DNA is present to check it. This CDR3 spans 17 amino acids. Per germline, CDR1 SGDLS and CDR2 YYNGEE. The CDR3 protein is CASSVALAGGGYNEQFF. The full variable domain, rest sourced from reference TRBV9 and TRBJ2-1, is DSGVTQTPKHLITATGQRVTLRCSPRSGDLSVYWYQQSLDQGLQFLIQYYNGEERAKGNILERFSAQQFPDLHSELNLSSLELGDSALYFCASSVALAGGGYNEQFFGPGTRLTVL.

The V gene is TRBV7-9, the J gene TRBJ1-2. The CDR3 is 12 amino acids. Germline CDR1 and CDR2: SEHNR and FQNEAQ (reference sequence). CDR3 residues: CASSPVSYGYTF.

The CDR3: CASSINLGNYGYTF. The V and J genes are TRBV19 and TRBJ1-2. From germline, CDR1 is LNHDA and CDR2 SQIVND (reference sequence). The CDR3 extends over 14 amino acids.

The chain couples TRBV6-1 to TRBJ2-5; TCRdb's assignment of TRBD2 cannot be checked, as there is no DNA. Per the germline V gene, CDR1 is MNHNS and CDR2 is SASEGT. The CDR3 totals 16 residues. CDR3 sequence: CASSELAGGPQETQYF.

J is TRBJ2-1 and V is TRBV18. Per the germline V gene, CDR1 is KGHSH and CDR2 is LQKENI. The CDR3 has 18 amino acids. CDR3 sequence: CASSPSGLLPVSYNEQFF.

The genes are TRBV28 and TRBJ1-5; the TRBD1 assignment by TCRdb is unverifiable without DNA. There are 16 residues in the CDR3. Germline CDR1 MDHEN, CDR2 SYDVKM. CDR3 residues: CASSGGTGGDNQPQHF.

The chain couples TRBV7-9 to TRBJ2-5. The CDR3 covers 13 residues. Germline V CDR1 and CDR2: SEHNR, FQNEAQ (reference sequence). CDR3 loop: CASRETVQETQNF.